The 18 T cell receptor beta chains listed next were all sequenced from one sample in a study of early T cells in non-severe SARS-CoV-2 infection. TCRdb re-derived calls from the 5' RACE reads in MiXCR, one entry per CDR3 protein. The sample includes 45,000 or so distinct CDR3 sequences, about 7% of them seen just once. The sample taken for sequencing was whole blood. Receptors were obtained from an adult who was a healthcare worker with PCR-confirmed SARS-CoV-2 infection or an uninfected control (not recorded which).

This clonotype was picked up many times. The gene calls are TRBV4-3 and TRBJ1-2; perhaps TRBD1 as D (5 bases). V lost 0 bases, J lost 4 bases, and 9 bases lay in between. Per germline, CDR1 LGHNA and CDR2 YSLEER. CDR3 length equals 14 residues. The CDR3 loop reads CASSQDQGRYGYTF. For the CDR3, the DNA is TGCGCCAGCAGCCAAGATCAGGGACGCTATGGCTACACCTTC.

This clonotype was counted many times. The chain couples TRBV7-2 to TRBJ1-1; D call uncertain. Germline V gene sequence: CDR1 SGHTA, CDR2 FQGNSA. Trimming shortened V by 3 bases and J by 11 bases, and 13 bases separated the two germline ends. This CDR3 is built from 12 residues. Written as DNA, the CDR3 is TGTGCCAGCAGCTTTTCCAAATCTACGGCTTTCTTT. As protein: CASSFSKSTAFF.

The chain links TRBV10-3 to TRBJ2-4; 7 bases match TRBD1. Per germline, CDR1 ENHRY and CDR2 SYGVKD. The CDR3 runs to 19 residues. V was clipped by 0 bases and J by 1 base; unmatched bases: 12. The CDR3 is CAISESSLLTGLAKNIQYF. CDR3 in DNA: TGTGCCATCAGTGAGTCATCCCTTTTGACAGGGTTGGCCAAAAACATTCAGTACTTC.

The chain joins TRBV6-2 or TRBV6-3 to TRBJ2-5; tentatively, D is TRBD2 (6 bases). This CDR3 has 12 residues. CDR1 is MNHEY and CDR2 is SVGEGT in the germline V gene. V lost 8 bases to trimming and J lost 5 bases, with 12 bases between them. CDR3 nucleotides: TGTGCCAGCCGACTAGAACGGGAGACCCAGTACTTC. Amino acid sequence: CASRLERETQYF.

The CDR3 spells CAWTARGHTYEQYF. The CDR3 coding sequence is TGTGCCTGGACCGCCCGGGGCCATACCTACGAGCAGTACTTC. The V gene is TRBV30, the J gene TRBJ2-7, with D perhaps being TRBD1 or TRBD2 (5 bases each). Per the germline V gene, CDR1 is GTSNPN and CDR2 is SVGIG (reference sequence). CDR3 length equals 14 residues. The V gene lost 4 bases and the J gene lost 2 bases, with 15 bases spanning the gap.

The chain links TRBV5-6 to TRBJ1-3, with D unresolved. Trimming cost V 0 bases and J 2 bases, with 9 bases left between them. The germline V gene has CDR1 SGHDT and CDR2 YYEEEE. The CDR3 is 15 residues long. Here the CDR3 DNA reads TGTGCCAGCAGCTTGGGAGGAGGGACTGGAAACACCATATATTTT. Amino acids: CASSLGGGTGNTIYF.

The table lists this clonotype with many counts. This rearrangement joins TRBV6-2 or TRBV6-3 to TRBJ1-1; D perhaps matches TRBD1 (6 bases). The CDR3 has 16 amino acids. Per the germline V gene, CDR1 is MNHEY and CDR2 is SVGEGT. Trimming shortened V by 6 bases and J by 0 bases, and 17 bases separated the two germline ends. CDR3 sequence (DNA): TGTGCCAGCAGCGGACTTTCAGGGGCCTTGAACACTGAAGCTTTCTTT. Protein: CASSGLSGALNTEAFF.

V usage is TRBV5-6 and J usage is TRBJ2-7; weak D call: TRBD1 (6 bases). V was clipped by 5 bases and J by 1 base, with 7 bases between them. Per germline, CDR1 SGHDT and CDR2 YYEEEE. The CDR3 covers 12 residues. The CDR3 is CASRQGSYEQYF. The CDR3 region has the DNA TGTGCCAGCAGACAGGGATCCTACGAGCAGTACTTC. The entire variable domain, with the rest obtained from reference TRBV5-6 and TRBJ2-7, is as follows: DAGVTQSPTHLIKTRGQQVTLRCSPKSGHDTVSWYQQALGQGPQFIFQYYEEEERQRGNFPDRFSGHQFPNYSSELNVNALLLGDSALYLCASRQGSYEQYFGPGTRLTVT.

The sample holds many counts of this clonotype. J is TRBJ1-2 and V is TRBV29-1; D remains unclear. The CDR3 totals 15 residues. The germline V gene has CDR1 SQVTM and CDR2 ANQGSEA. Trimming removed 0 bases from V and 6 bases from J, with 17 bases in between. CDR3 region: CSVEDPTREDDGYTF. The CDR3 DNA sequence: TGCAGCGTTGAAGATCCAACAAGGGAGGATGATGGCTACACCTTC.

In this sample, this clonotype turned up many times. V usage is TRBV6-6 and J usage is TRBJ2-2; 7 bases are a match to TRBD1. V trimming: 9 bases; J trimming: 2 bases; junction bases outside the gene matches: 3. The V gene's germline CDR1 is MNHNY and CDR2 SVGAGI (reference sequence). This CDR3 comprises 13 residues. The CDR3 nucleotides are TGTGCCAGTCGGGACAGCAACACCGGGGAGCTGTTTTTT. Translating it yields CASRDSNTGELFF.

This chain connects TRBV13 to TRBJ2-1; D is unresolved. V lost 2 bases and J 0 bases, leaving 11 bases between the germline ends. In germline, CDR1 is PRHDT, CDR2 FYEKMQ (reference sequence). The CDR3 spans 16 residues. In DNA, the CDR3 is TGTGCCAGCAGCTTACCAGGCCGTAGCTCCTACAATGAGCAGTTCTTC. Translating gives CASSLPGRSSYNEQFF.

V usage is TRBV28 and J usage is TRBJ1-1, with a possible D match to TRBD1 (5 bases). From germline, CDR1 is MDHEN and CDR2 SYDVKM. Deletions cut 6 bases from V and 1 base from J, with 12 bases between. There are 14 residues in the CDR3. CDR3 amino acids: CASSPGGENTEAFF. The CDR3 region has the DNA TGTGCCAGCAGCCCTGGGGGGGAGAACACTGAAGCTTTCTTT.

The rearrangement uses TRBV29-1 and TRBJ2-7; possible D gene TRBD1, 5 bases. The CDR3 spans 14 residues. V lost 2 bases, J lost 2 bases, and 13 bases lay in between. Germline V CDR1 and CDR2: SQVTM, ANQGSEA. CDR3 sequence: CSVEKAGIPYEQYF. CDR3 coding DNA: TGCAGCGTTGAAAAGGCAGGGATACCCTACGAGCAGTACTTC.

The table lists this clonotype with many counts. The V gene is TRBV27, the J gene TRBJ1-1, with D hard to call. The ends were cut back, 2 bases at V and 1 base at J, with 14 bases in the middle. CDR1 MNHEY and CDR2 SMNVEV come from the germline V gene (reference sequence). The CDR3 runs 16 residues. The DNA for the CDR3 is TGTGCCAGCAGTTTAGCCCGGAGGTCGTCGAACACTGAAGCTTTCTTT. Protein sequence: CASSLARRSSNTEAFF.

This clonotype was counted between two and nine times. The chain employs TRBV7-3 and TRBJ1-4; 8 nucleotides match TRBD1. The V and J ends lost 9 bases and 7 bases, in that order; junction bases with no gene match: 7. The CDR3 has 13 residues. Per the germline V gene, CDR1 is SGHTA and CDR2 is FQGTGA. CDR3 DNA sequence: TGTGCCAGTTCCAGGGGGCAGGGTGAAAAACTGTTTTTT. Its protein is CASSRGQGEKLFF.

This clonotype was detected a few times. Written as DNA, the CDR3 is TGTGCCACCAGTCCCCTCGCTGGGCGGTACAATGAGCAGTTCTTC. Encoded protein: CATSPLAGRYNEQFF. The rearrangement uses TRBV15 and TRBJ2-1; D gene ambiguous. The CDR3 extends over 15 amino acids. Trimming took off 6 bases at V and 4 bases at J, with 16 bases between the two ends. In germline, CDR1 is LNHNV, CDR2 YYDKDF (reference sequence).

This clonotype was detected only a few times. The chain employs TRBV12-3 or TRBV12-4 and TRBJ1-5; unclear D gene. Trimming stripped 7 bases from V and 1 base from J, with 14 bases between. CDR3 length: 15 residues. As DNA, the CDR3 is TGTGCCAGCACGCGAGAGGTAGTAAGCAATCAGCCCCAGCATTTT. It specifies CASTREVVSNQPQHF.

CDR3 protein: CASSFKGAGYTF. For the CDR3, the DNA is TGTGCCAGCAGTTTCAAGGGGGCTGGCTACACCTTC. This chain uses TRBV12-3 or TRBV12-4 with TRBJ1-2; the match to TRBD1 covers 7 bases. The CDR3 covers 12 residues. Trimming cost V 3 bases and J 7 bases; bases outside gene matches: 2.